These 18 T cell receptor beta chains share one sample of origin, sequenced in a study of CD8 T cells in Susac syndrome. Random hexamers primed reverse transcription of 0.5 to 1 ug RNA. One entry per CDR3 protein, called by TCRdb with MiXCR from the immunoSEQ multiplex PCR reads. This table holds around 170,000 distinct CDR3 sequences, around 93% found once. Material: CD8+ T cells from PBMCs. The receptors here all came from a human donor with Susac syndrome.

CDR3 region: CASSTQDREDSPLHF. The CDR3 DNA reads TGCGCCAGCAGCACTCAGGACAGGGAGGATTCACCCCTCCACTTT. The rearrangement joins TRBV5-1 to TRBJ1-6; 8 bases match TRBD1. CDR1 and CDR2 (germline): SGHRS, YFSETQ. This CDR3 comprises 15 residues. Trimming at V came to 4 bases and at J to 8 bases, leaving 8 bases not matched to a gene.

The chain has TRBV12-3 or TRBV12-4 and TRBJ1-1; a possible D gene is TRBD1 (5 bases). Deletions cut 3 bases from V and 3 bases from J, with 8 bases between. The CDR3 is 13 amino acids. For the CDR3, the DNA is TGTGCCAGCAGTTTGGGGGGAGACACTGAAGCTTTCTTT. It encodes CASSLGGDTEAFF.

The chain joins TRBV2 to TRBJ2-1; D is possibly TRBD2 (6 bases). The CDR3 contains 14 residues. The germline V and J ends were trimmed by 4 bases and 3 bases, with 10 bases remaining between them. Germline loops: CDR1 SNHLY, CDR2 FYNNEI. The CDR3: CASSGDGSYNEQFF. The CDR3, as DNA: TGTGCCAGCAGTGGGGACGGGAGCTACAATGAGCAGTTCTTC.

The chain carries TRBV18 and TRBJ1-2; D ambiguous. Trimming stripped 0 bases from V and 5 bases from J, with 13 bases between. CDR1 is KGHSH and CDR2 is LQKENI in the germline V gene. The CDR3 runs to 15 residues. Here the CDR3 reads CASSPPRTELYGYTF. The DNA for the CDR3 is TGTGCCAGCTCACCACCGCGCACGGAGCTTTATGGCTACACCTTC.

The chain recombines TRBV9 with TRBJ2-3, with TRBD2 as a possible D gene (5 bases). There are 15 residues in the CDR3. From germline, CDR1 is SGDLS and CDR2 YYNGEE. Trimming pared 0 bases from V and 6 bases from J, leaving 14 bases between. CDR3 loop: CASSVGSLERDTQYF. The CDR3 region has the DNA TGTGCCAGCAGCGTAGGCTCACTAGAGAGGGATACGCAGTATTTT.

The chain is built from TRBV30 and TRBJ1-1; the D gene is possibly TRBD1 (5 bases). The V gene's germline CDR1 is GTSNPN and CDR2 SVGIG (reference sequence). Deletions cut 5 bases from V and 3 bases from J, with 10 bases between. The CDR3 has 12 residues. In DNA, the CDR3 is TGTGCCTGGGTATCAGGGTACACTGAAGCTTTCTTT. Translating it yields CAWVSGYTEAFF. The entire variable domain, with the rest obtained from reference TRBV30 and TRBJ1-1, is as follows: SQTIHQWPATLVQPVGSPLSLECTVEGTSNPNLYWYRQAAGRGLQLLFYSVGIGQISSEVPQNLSASRPQDRQFILSSKKLLLSDSGFYLCAWVSGYTEAFFGQGTRLTVV.

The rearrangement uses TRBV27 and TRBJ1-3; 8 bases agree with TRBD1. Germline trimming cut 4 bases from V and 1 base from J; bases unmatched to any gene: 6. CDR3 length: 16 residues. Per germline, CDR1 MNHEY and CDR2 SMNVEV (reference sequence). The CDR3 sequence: CASSSSQGVSGNTIYF. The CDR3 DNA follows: TGTGCCAGCAGTTCATCACAGGGGGTATCTGGAAACACCATATATTTT.

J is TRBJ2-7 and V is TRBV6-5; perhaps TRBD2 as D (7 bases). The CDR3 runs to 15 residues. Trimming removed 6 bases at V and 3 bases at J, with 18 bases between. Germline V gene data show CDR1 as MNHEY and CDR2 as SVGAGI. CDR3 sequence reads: CASSPVTGGGYEQYF. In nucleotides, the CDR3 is TGTGCCAGCAGCCCAGTGACAGGCGGGGGCTACGAGCAGTACTTC.

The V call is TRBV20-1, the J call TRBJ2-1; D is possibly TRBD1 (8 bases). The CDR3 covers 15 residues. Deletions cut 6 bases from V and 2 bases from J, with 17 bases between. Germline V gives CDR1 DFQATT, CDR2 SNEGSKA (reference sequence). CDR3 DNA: TGCAGTGCCAAAAACAGGGGGGGCCCCTACAATGAGCAGTTCTTC. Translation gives CSAKNRGGPYNEQFF.

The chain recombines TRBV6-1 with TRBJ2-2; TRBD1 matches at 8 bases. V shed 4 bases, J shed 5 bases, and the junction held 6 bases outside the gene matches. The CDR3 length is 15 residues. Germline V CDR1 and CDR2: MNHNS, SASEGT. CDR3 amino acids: CASSATGAGTGELFF. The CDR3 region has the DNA TGTGCCAGCAGTGCGACAGGGGCAGGGACCGGGGAGCTGTTTTTT.

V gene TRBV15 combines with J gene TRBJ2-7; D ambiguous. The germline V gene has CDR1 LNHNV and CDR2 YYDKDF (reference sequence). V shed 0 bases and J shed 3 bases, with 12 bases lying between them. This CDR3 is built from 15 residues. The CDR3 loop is CATSRDDLGVYEQYF. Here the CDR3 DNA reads TGTGCCACCAGCAGAGATGATCTAGGTGTCTACGAGCAGTACTTC.

The CDR3, as DNA: TGTGCCAGCAGCTCACGGGGGTACAGCACAGATACGCAGTATTTT. Translation: CASSSRGYSTDTQYF. J is TRBJ2-3 and V is TRBV13, with D tentatively TRBD2 (6 bases). Trimming stripped 4 bases from V and 0 bases from J, with 11 bases between. Germline V gives CDR1 PRHDT, CDR2 FYEKMQ (reference sequence). The CDR3 has 15 residues.

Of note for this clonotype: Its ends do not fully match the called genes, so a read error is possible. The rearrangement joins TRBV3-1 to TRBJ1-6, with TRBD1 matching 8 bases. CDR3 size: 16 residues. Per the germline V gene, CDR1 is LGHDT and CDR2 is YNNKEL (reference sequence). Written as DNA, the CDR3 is TGTGCCAGCAGCCACCTGGACAGGGATTATATTTCACCCCTCCACTTT. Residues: CASSHLDRDYISPLHF.

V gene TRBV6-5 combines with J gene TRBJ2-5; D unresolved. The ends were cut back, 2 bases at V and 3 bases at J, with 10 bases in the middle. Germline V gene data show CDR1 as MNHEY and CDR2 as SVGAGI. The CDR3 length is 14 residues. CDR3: CASSYGLLEETQYF. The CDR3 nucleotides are TGTGCCAGCAGTTACGGTCTATTGGAAGAGACCCAGTACTTC.

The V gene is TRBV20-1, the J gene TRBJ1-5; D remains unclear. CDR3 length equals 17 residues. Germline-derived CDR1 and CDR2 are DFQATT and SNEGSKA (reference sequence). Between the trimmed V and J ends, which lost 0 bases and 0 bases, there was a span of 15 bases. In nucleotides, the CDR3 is TGCAGTGCTAGAGATGAAGGGCACACTGTTAGCAATCAGCCCCAGCATTTT. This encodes CSARDEGHTVSNQPQHF.

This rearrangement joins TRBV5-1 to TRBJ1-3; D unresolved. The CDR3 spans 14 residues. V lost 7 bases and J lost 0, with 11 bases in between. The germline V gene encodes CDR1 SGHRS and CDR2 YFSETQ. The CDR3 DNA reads TGCGCCAGCCGTAGTACTTCCTCTGGAAACACCATATATTTT. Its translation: CASRSTSSGNTIYF. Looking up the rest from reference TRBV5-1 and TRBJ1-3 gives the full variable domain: KAGVTQTPRYLIKTRGQQVTLSCSPISGHRSVSWYQQTPGQGLQFLFEYFSETQRNKGNFPGRFSGRQFSNSRSEMNVSTLELGDSALYLCASRSTSSGNTIYFGEGSWLTVV.

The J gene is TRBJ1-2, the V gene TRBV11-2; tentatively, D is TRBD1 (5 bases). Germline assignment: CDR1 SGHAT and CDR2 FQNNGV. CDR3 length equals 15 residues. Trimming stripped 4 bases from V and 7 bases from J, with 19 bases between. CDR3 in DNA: TGTGCCAGCAGCTCCGGGGAGCCGGGGGAGATTGGCTACACCTTC. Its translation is CASSSGEPGEIGYTF. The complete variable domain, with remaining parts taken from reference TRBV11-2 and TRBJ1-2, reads EAGVAQSPRYKIIEKRQSVAFWCNPISGHATLYWYQQILGQGPKLLIQFQNNGVVDDSQLPKDRFSAERLKGVDSTLKIQPAKLEDSAVYLCASSSGEPGEIGYTFGSGTRLTVV.

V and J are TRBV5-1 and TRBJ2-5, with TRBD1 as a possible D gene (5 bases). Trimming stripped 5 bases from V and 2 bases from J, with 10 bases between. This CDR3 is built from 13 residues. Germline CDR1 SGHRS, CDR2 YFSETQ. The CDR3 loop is CASRFQGQETQYF. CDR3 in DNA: TGCGCCAGCAGGTTTCAGGGACAAGAGACCCAGTACTTC.